This T cell receptor beta chain was sequenced in a study of blood T cells in healthy people across ages. In regard to this clonotype: The junction departs from the called germline gene at one end, perhaps through a read error.

From germline, CDR1 is LGHNA and CDR2 YNFKEQ. The CDR3 totals 15 residues. For the second PCR, which ran for roughly 6 to 12 cycles, a sample-barcoded 5' primer and a J-beta primer mix were used. One entry per CDR3 protein, called by TCRdb with MiXCR from the 5' RACE reads. Of hundreds of thousands of distinct CDR3 sequences listed, roughly 20% are singletons. Healthy Caucasian individuals from Russia aged about 6 to 95 served as donors. No fewer than 6 million PBMCs went into each sample. V usage is TRBV4-2 and J usage is TRBJ2-5; weak D call: TRBD1 (6 bases). Source material: blood. The clonotype was recovered from a man aged 65 to 85 in good health. CDR3: CASRPGGQSVKTQCF. The CDR3 DNA reads TGTGCCAGCAGACCGGGCGGACAGTCTGTGAAGACCCAGTGCTTC.